A selection of T cell receptor beta chains follows, all from one sample in a study of T cell repertoires in cytomegalovirus infection. From the reads, TCRdb called clonotypes with MiXCR, one entry per CDR3 protein. The profile shows about 230,000 distinct CDR3 sequences, approximately 7% of them singletons. Sequencing was performed on PBMCs. The receptors here all came from a human donor in good health (CMV status not recorded). Some clones in this sample may be carry-over from other donors' samples. The CDR3 runs from the conserved cysteine through the conserved F or W. Fields, in order: J gene, V gene, clone size, D gene, CDR3 protein, CDR3 DNA. The D gene is left open where the match is weak. Expanded clones are given a class, and other clones once, few, many or no size at all.

j_gene: TRBJ1-5
v_gene: TRBV2
abundance: many
d_gene: NA
CDR3aa: CASSQQTSNQPQHF
CDR3nt: TGTGCCAGCAGCCAACAGACAAGCAATCAGCCCCAGCATTTT

j_gene: TRBJ1-5
v_gene: TRBV6-2/TRBV6-3
abundance: many
d_gene: NA
CDR3aa: CASSYTTGANQPQHF
CDR3nt: TGTGCCAGCAGTTATACGACAGGTGCTAATCAGCCCCAGCATTTT

j_gene: TRBJ2-7
v_gene: TRBV28
abundance: NA
d_gene: NA
CDR3aa: CASSYLTWDF
CDR3nt: TGTGCCAGCAGTTATCTAACCTGGGACTTC

j_gene: TRBJ2-2
v_gene: TRBV7-2
abundance: many
d_gene: TRBD1
CDR3aa: CASSLEWTGTGELFF
CDR3nt: TGTGCCAGCAGCTTAGAATGGACAGGGACCGGGGAGCTGTTTTTT

j_gene: TRBJ2-1
v_gene: TRBV29-1
abundance: few
d_gene: TRBD2
CDR3aa: CSVGFSAGGYNEQFF
CDR3nt: TGCAGCGTAGGCTTTTCAGCGGGGGGCTACAATGAGCAGTTCTTC

j_gene: TRBJ2-4
v_gene: TRBV15
abundance: many
d_gene: NA
CDR3aa: CATSRSGPGANIQYF
CDR3nt: TGTGCCACCAGCAGATCAGGGCCGGGGGCAAACATTCAGTACTTC

j_gene: TRBJ1-5
v_gene: TRBV6-2/TRBV6-3
abundance: many
d_gene: NA
CDR3aa: CASTEGYQPQHF
CDR3nt: TGTGCCAGCACAGAGGGGTATCAGCCCCAGCATTTT

j_gene: TRBJ1-3
v_gene: TRBV7-2
abundance: many
d_gene: NA
CDR3aa: CASSLGGANSGNTIYF
CDR3nt: TGTGCCAGCAGCTTAGGAGGGGCGAACTCTGGAAACACCATATATTTT

j_gene: TRBJ1-2
v_gene: TRBV7-9
abundance: many
d_gene: NA
CDR3aa: CASSQTPMTAGYGYTF
CDR3nt: TGTGCCAGCAGCCAAACCCCTATGACAGCCGGCTATGGCTACACCTTC

j_gene: TRBJ2-1
v_gene: TRBV20-1
abundance: many
d_gene: NA
CDR3aa: CSARDLGLNYNEQFF
CDR3nt: TGCAGTGCTAGAGATCTCGGACTGAACTACAATGAGCAGTTCTTC

j_gene: TRBJ2-3
v_gene: TRBV5-6
abundance: many
d_gene: NA
CDR3aa: CASSSTTLRKDTQYF
CDR3nt: TGTGCCAGCAGCTCGACGACCCTAAGGAAAGATACGCAGTATTTT

j_gene: TRBJ1-4
v_gene: TRBV12-3/TRBV12-4
abundance: many
d_gene: TRBD1
CDR3aa: CASSGQGATNEKLFF
CDR3nt: TGTGCCAGCAGTGGACAGGGGGCAACTAATGAAAAACTGTTTTTT

j_gene: TRBJ2-5
v_gene: TRBV7-6
abundance: many
d_gene: NA
CDR3aa: CASSADSGQYF
CDR3nt: TGTGCCAGCAGCGCCGATTCGGGCCAGTACTTC

j_gene: TRBJ2-3
v_gene: TRBV5-6
abundance: many
d_gene: NA
CDR3aa: CASSFEQGLDTQYF
CDR3nt: TGTGCCAGCAGCTTCGAACAGGGTTTGGATACGCAGTATTTT